The rows below give T cell receptor beta chains drawn from one sample of a study of CD8 T cells in ankylosing spondylitis. TCRdb independently ran MiXCR on the 5' RACE reads; one entry per CDR3 protein. Here the sample spans about 350,000 distinct CDR3 sequences, approximately 22% being singletons. Sequences were obtained from blood, either unsorted or a sorted T cell fraction (not recorded which). These receptors were taken from a male donor with ankylosing spondylitis or in good health (not recorded which). Each CDR3 is given with its conserved first and last residue. A D gene is named only where the DNA matches it firmly. Only part of the rows carry a size: once, few, many, or a class if the clone is expanded.

CDR3nt: TGCAGTGCTAGAACCAGAGAAAAGGGGGACTATGGCTACACCTTC; CDR3aa: CSARTREKGDYGYTF; abundance: few; d_gene: .; v_gene: TRBV20-1; j_gene: TRBJ1-2
CDR3nt: TGTGCCAGCAGTCCCGGACAGACTACCCCCCAAGAGACCCAGTACTTC; CDR3aa: CASSPGQTTPQETQYF; abundance: .; d_gene: .; v_gene: TRBV12-3/TRBV12-4; j_gene: TRBJ2-5
CDR3nt: TGTGCCAGCAGTGGAACCGAGAACACCGGGGAGCTGTTTTTT; CDR3aa: CASSGTENTGELFF; abundance: many; d_gene: .; v_gene: TRBV25-1; j_gene: TRBJ2-2
CDR3nt: TGCGCCAGCAGCCACTTTAGAGAGGGGACCGGGGAGCTGTTTTTT; CDR3aa: CASSHFREGTGELFF; abundance: .; d_gene: .; v_gene: TRBV4-1; j_gene: TRBJ2-2
CDR3nt: TGTGCCAGCACTCATAGGACAGGGAGCCCATACGAGCAGTACTTC; CDR3aa: CASTHRTGSPYEQYF; abundance: .; d_gene: TRBD1; v_gene: TRBV12-3/TRBV12-4; j_gene: TRBJ2-7
CDR3nt: TGCAGCGTTGATCCCGGACAGGGGGGCACCGGGGAGCTGTTTTTT; CDR3aa: CSVDPGQGGTGELFF; abundance: .; d_gene: TRBD1; v_gene: TRBV29-1; j_gene: TRBJ2-2
CDR3nt: TGTGCCAGCAGCCAAGAGGAAGCGGGGGATACGCAGTATTTT; CDR3aa: CASSQEEAGDTQYF; abundance: .; d_gene: TRBD2; v_gene: TRBV3-1; j_gene: TRBJ2-3
CDR3nt: TGTGCCAGCAGCGACACAACTAGCGGGGGGACTCAAGAGACCCAGTACTTC; CDR3aa: CASSDTTSGGTQETQYF; abundance: once; d_gene: .; v_gene: TRBV21-1; j_gene: TRBJ2-5
CDR3nt: TGCAGCGTTGAAGATCGTGACAGCACCTACGAGCAGTACTTC; CDR3aa: CSVEDRDSTYEQYF; abundance: few; d_gene: .; v_gene: TRBV29-1; j_gene: TRBJ2-7
CDR3nt: TGTGCCAGCAGCCCTTTGGGAGCGAACACTGAAGCTTTCTTT; CDR3aa: CASSPLGANTEAFF; abundance: few; d_gene: .; v_gene: TRBV28; j_gene: TRBJ1-1
CDR3nt: TGTGCCATGGGCAGGGCGGATGAGCAGTTCTTC; CDR3aa: CAMGRADEQFF; abundance: .; d_gene: .; v_gene: TRBV2; j_gene: TRBJ2-1
CDR3nt: TGTGCCAGCAGCCAAGATCTGGGCAGGGGCGGGGATACGCAGTATTTT; CDR3aa: CASSQDLGRGGDTQYF; abundance: .; d_gene: .; v_gene: TRBV3-1; j_gene: TRBJ2-3
CDR3nt: TGTGCCAGCAGTTTATTAAGCTTTGGCACCTTC; CDR3aa: CASSLLSFGTF; abundance: many; d_gene: .; v_gene: TRBV12-3/TRBV12-4; j_gene: TRBJ1-2
CDR3nt: TGTGCCAGCACTAGAGGCCCTCCCTACGAGCAGTACTTC; CDR3aa: CASTRGPPYEQYF; abundance: once; d_gene: .; v_gene: TRBV12-3/TRBV12-4; j_gene: TRBJ2-7
CDR3nt: TGTGCCTGGAGCCGCCTAGCGATGGGCAATGAGCAGTTCTTC; CDR3aa: CAWSRLAMGNEQFF; abundance: .; d_gene: .; v_gene: TRBV30; j_gene: TRBJ2-1
CDR3nt: TGTGCCAGCAGCTTAGCTTTCGGGGACACCGCCTACAATGAGCAGTTCTTC; CDR3aa: CASSLAFGDTAYNEQFF; abundance: few; d_gene: .; v_gene: TRBV7-2; j_gene: TRBJ2-1
CDR3nt: TGTGCCAGCAGGTCCGGGACTGAAGCTTTCTTT; CDR3aa: CASRSGTEAFF; abundance: many; d_gene: .; v_gene: TRBV12-3/TRBV12-4; j_gene: TRBJ1-1
CDR3nt: TGCGCCAGCAGCCAAGGTGATGCAGGCTACGAGCAGTACTTC; CDR3aa: CASSQGDAGYEQYF; abundance: .; d_gene: .; v_gene: TRBV4-1; j_gene: TRBJ2-7
CDR3nt: TGTGCCAGCAGCCAAGGCCCCCGGGGAACCTACGAGCAGTACTTC; CDR3aa: CASSQGPRGTYEQYF; abundance: .; d_gene: .; v_gene: TRBV3-1; j_gene: TRBJ2-7
CDR3nt: TGCGCCAGCAGTGTGGATTACGAGCAGTACTTC; CDR3aa: CASSVDYEQYF; abundance: .; d_gene: .; v_gene: TRBV10-2; j_gene: TRBJ2-7
CDR3nt: TGTGCCAGCAGTTTATACGCCAGGGACAATAACTATGGCTACACCTTC; CDR3aa: CASSLYARDNNYGYTF; abundance: .; d_gene: .; v_gene: TRBV27; j_gene: TRBJ1-2
CDR3nt: TGTGCCAGCAGTCCCCAGACAGGGGGTCCTCACGAGCAGTACTTC; CDR3aa: CASSPQTGGPHEQYF; abundance: .; d_gene: TRBD1; v_gene: TRBV28; j_gene: TRBJ2-7